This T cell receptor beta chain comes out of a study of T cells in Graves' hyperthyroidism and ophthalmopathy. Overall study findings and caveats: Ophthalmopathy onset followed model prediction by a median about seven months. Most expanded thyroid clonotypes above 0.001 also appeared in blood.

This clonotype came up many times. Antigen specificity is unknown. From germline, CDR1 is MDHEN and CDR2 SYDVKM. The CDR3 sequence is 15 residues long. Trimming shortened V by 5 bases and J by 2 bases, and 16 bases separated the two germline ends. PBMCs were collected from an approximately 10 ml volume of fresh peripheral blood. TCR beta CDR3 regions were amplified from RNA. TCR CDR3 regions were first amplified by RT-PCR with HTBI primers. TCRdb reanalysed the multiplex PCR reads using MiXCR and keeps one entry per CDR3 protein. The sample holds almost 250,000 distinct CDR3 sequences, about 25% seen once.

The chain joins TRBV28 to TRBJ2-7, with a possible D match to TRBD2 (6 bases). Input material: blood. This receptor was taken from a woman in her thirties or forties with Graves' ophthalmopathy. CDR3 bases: TGTGCCAGCAGTCCCCCCGGCGGGATCCCCTACGAGCAGTACTTC. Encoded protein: CASSPPGGIPYEQYF.